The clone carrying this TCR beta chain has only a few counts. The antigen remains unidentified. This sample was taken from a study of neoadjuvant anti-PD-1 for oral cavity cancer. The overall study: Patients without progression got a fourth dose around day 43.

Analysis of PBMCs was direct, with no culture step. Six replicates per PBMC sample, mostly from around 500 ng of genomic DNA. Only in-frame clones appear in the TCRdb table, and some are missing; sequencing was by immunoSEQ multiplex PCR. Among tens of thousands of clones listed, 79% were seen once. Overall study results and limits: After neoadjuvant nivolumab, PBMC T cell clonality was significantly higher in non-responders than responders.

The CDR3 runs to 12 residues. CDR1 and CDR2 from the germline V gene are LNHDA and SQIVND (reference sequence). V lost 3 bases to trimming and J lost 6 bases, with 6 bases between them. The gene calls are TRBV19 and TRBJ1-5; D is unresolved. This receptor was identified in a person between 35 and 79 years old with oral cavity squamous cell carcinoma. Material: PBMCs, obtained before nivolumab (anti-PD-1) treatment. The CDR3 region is CASSIWSQPQHF. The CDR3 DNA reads TGTGCCAGTAGTATCTGGTCTCAGCCCCAGCATTTT.